This T cell receptor (beta chain) was documented in a study of blood T cell repertoires in COVID-19. Study information: Acute and convalescent COVID-19 specimens originated in the United States, Italy and Spain.

In regard to this clone: Other DNA variants within this sample encode the same CDR3.

CDR3 length: 13 residues. Germline CDR1 is SGHTA and CDR2 is FQGTGA. Trimming took off 4 bases at V and 1 base at J, with 7 bases between the two ends. In the original processing: Counts of nucleated cells, estimated from reference gene primer amplification, were obtained. The protocol was immunoSEQ multiplex PCR, while the TCRdb copy is restricted to in-frame clones and leaves out a portion. From that table come the V and J calls and clone size; the DNA was used to work out D and trimming. The sample contains roughly 220,000 clones, 88% of which appear only once. Individuals drawn from 20 to 25 US areas were roughly 18 to 100 years old. Cohort 3 recovery required two negative PCRs, clearance, or symptom resolution.

The V and J genes are TRBV7-3 and TRBJ1-1; D is possibly TRBD1 (6 bases). The sequenced sample was PBMCs or T cells enriched from blood (not recorded which). This clonotype was obtained from a woman aged 25-40 years who had recovered from COVID-19. CDR3 protein: CASSSQGNTEAFF. CDR3 in DNA: TGTGCCAGCAGCTCACAGGGGAACACTGAAGCTTTCTTT. The entire variable domain, with the rest obtained from reference TRBV7-3 and TRBJ1-1, is as follows: GAGVSQTPSNKVTEKGKYVELRCDPISGHTALYWYRQSLGQGPEFLIYFQGTGAADDSGLPNDRFFAVRPEGSVSTLKIQRTERGDSAVYLCASSSQGNTEAFFGQGTRLTVV.